The present entry profiles one TCR beta chain with its context. Its antigen remains unidentified. This specimen belongs to a study of radiotherapy plus CTLA-4 blockade in lung cancer. Study as a whole: Among enrolled patients, over 15% responded and 31% achieved disease control.

TCRdb keeps only in-frame clones here, not all; method: immunoSEQ multiplex PCR. The profile shows approximately 38,000 clones, about 86% of them singletons. General study findings and limits: In blood, tumor-derived TCR clones expanded after radiotherapy plus ipilimumab.

Trimming stripped 1 base from V and 9 bases from J, with 8 bases between. Germline CDR1 SGHDN, CDR2 FVKESK. The CDR3 has 12 residues. The receptor was derived from a human donor with non-small cell lung cancer whose response to radiotherapy plus ipilimumab could not be evaluated. The chain couples TRBV14 to TRBJ2-3, with no clear D. This specimen was peripheral blood, taken from a patient treated with radiotherapy plus ipilimumab. The CDR3 nucleotides are TGTGCCAGCAGCCAAGTGTCGAGGACGCAGTATTTT. It yields the protein CASSQVSRTQYF.